This T cell receptor (beta chain) was documented in a study of blood T cell repertoires in COVID-19. Original processing methods: It was from reference gene primer amplification that nucleated cell counts were estimated. Clones were read by immunoSEQ multiplex PCR, and TCRdb kept only the in-frame ones, dropping some. V and J calls and clone size are given by that table; D and trimming were obtained from the DNA. The table includes 200,000 or so clones, about 79% detected once. Trimming stripped 4 bases from V and 6 bases from J, with 6 bases between. This CDR3 comprises 11 residues. In germline, CDR1 is KGHDR, CDR2 SFDVKD.

The clonotype comes from a human donor in a cohort sampled during active COVID-19. Sequenced sample: peripheral blood. The chain employs TRBV24-1 and TRBJ2-7; D is undetermined. CDR3 amino acids: CATSDGSEQYF. DNA of the CDR3: TGTGCCACCAGTGACGGGTCCGAGCAGTACTTC.